Following are 16 T cell receptor beta chains from one sample sequenced in a study of blood T cell repertoires in COVID-19. Clones were sequenced by immunoSEQ multiplex PCR, and TCRdb holds only the in-frame ones, with some missing. The sample yields some 180,000 clones, 75% to 90% seen once. Sequencing was performed on peripheral blood. These receptors came from a man aged 35 to 55 with acute or convalescent COVID-19.

The V and J genes are TRBV6-5 and TRBJ1-2; D gene ambiguous. Germline V gene lookup returns CDR1 MNHEY and CDR2 SVGAGI. The CDR3 is 15 residues long. Trimming pared 0 bases from V and 2 bases from J, leaving 10 bases between. CDR3 in DNA: TGTGCCAGCAGTTACTCCCCTTTAGAAAACTATGGCTACACCTTC. Residues: CASSYSPLENYGYTF.

The gene calls are TRBV30 and TRBJ2-1, with TRBD2 matching over 10 bases. The CDR3 has 15 residues. Germline assignment: CDR1 GTSNPN and CDR2 SVGIG (reference sequence). J was trimmed by 4 bases and V by 0 bases; bases with no gene match: 3. The CDR3 is CAWSVKRGGYNEQFF. In nucleotides, the CDR3 is TGTGCCTGGAGTGTAAAGCGGGGGGGGTACAATGAGCAGTTCTTC. The full variable domain, completed using reference TRBV30 and TRBJ2-1, is SQTIHQWPATLVQPVGSPLSLECTVEGTSNPNLYWYRQAAGRGLQLLFYSVGIGQISSEVPQNLSASRPQDRQFILSSKKLLLSDSGFYLCAWSVKRGGYNEQFFGPGTRLTVL.

The chain has TRBV12-3 or TRBV12-4 and TRBJ1-1, with D unresolved. Trimming took off 6 bases at V and 7 bases at J, with 12 bases between the two ends. This CDR3 region has 12 residues. The CDR3: CASSEGRVEAFF. In DNA, the CDR3 is TGTGCCAGCAGCGAGGGTCGAGTTGAAGCTTTCTTT.

This chain links TRBV11-2 with TRBJ2-7; a possible D gene is TRBD2 (5 bases). This CDR3 is built from 17 residues. The germline V gene encodes CDR1 SGHAT and CDR2 FQNNGV. The V gene lost 5 bases and the J gene lost 0 bases, with 20 bases spanning the gap. The CDR3 DNA follows: TGTGCCAGCAGCCCGAAGGGAGCCCGCACGAGCTCCTACGAGCAGTACTTC. Its protein product is CASSPKGARTSSYEQYF.

The chain couples TRBV5-5 to TRBJ2-1, with 12 bases aligning to TRBD1. Per the germline V gene, CDR1 is SGHKS and CDR2 is YYEKEE (reference sequence). The CDR3 covers 15 residues. The V gene end was trimmed by 5 bases and the J gene end by 4 bases; junction bases not matched to a gene: 4. The CDR3 region is CASRGDRGLYNEQFF. CDR3 coding DNA: TGTGCCAGCAGAGGGGACAGGGGGCTTTACAATGAGCAGTTCTTC.

The rearrangement joins TRBV9 to TRBJ2-1; D is uncertain. The CDR3 sequence is 15 residues long. The V end was cut by 4 bases, the J end by 0 bases, with 11 bases between. Germline V lookup: CDR1 SGDLS, CDR2 YYNGEE. The CDR3 region is CASSLNFGSYNEQFF. The CDR3, as DNA: TGTGCCAGCAGCTTGAACTTCGGCTCCTACAATGAGCAGTTCTTC.

The CDR3 DNA follows: TGTGCCAGTAGTAGAGGACAGGGGGCCCGGGAGACCCAGTACTTC. Its translation is CASSRGQGARETQYF. V gene TRBV19 combines with J gene TRBJ2-5; 11 bases line up with TRBD1. The ends lost 4 bases at V and 5 bases at J; junction bases unmatched: 6. CDR3 length: 15 amino acids. In germline, CDR1 is LNHDA, CDR2 SQIVND (reference sequence).

V and J are TRBV18 and TRBJ1-6; 9 bases match TRBD1. The length of the CDR3 is 13 residues. The germline gives CDR1 KGHSH, CDR2 LQKENI. V shed 5 bases and J 9 bases; nucleotides not matched to a gene: 2. CDR3 protein: CASSSDRGSPLHF. In nucleotides, the CDR3 is TGTGCCAGCTCATCGGACAGGGGTTCACCCCTCCACTTT. The full variable domain, in which reference TRBV18 and TRBJ1-6 provide the parts outside the CDR3, is NAGVMQNPRHLVRRRGQEARLRCSPMKGHSHVYWYRQLPEEGLKFMVYLQKENIIDESGMPKERFSAEFPKEGPSILRIQQVVRGDSAAYFCASSSDRGSPLHFGNGTRLTVT.

This rearrangement joins TRBV7-2 to TRBJ2-7; 8 bases line up with TRBD1. CDR3 length: 15 residues. Per the germline V gene, CDR1 is SGHTA and CDR2 is FQGNSA. V lost 2 bases and J lost 1; bases outside the gene matches: 4. Here the CDR3 reads CASSLRDRLSYEQYF. The DNA for the CDR3 is TGTGCCAGCAGCTTACGGGACAGGCTATCCTACGAGCAGTACTTC.

This chain uses TRBV27 with TRBJ2-2; the match to TRBD1 covers 10 bases. The germline V gene encodes CDR1 MNHEY and CDR2 SMNVEV (reference sequence). The ends lost 5 bases at V and 6 bases at J; junction bases unmatched: 6. This CDR3 has 15 residues. The CDR3 here is CASSPGQGIPGELFF. The CDR3 nucleotides read TGTGCCAGCAGTCCGGGACAGGGGATCCCCGGGGAGCTGTTTTTT.

The V call is TRBV9, the J call TRBJ2-3, with TRBD2 as a possible D gene (6 bases). Deletions cut 3 bases from V and 2 bases from J, with 13 bases between. The CDR3 contains 15 residues. Germline CDR1 is SGDLS and CDR2 is YYNGEE. The CDR3 here is CASSASGLPTDTQYF. CDR3 nucleotides: TGTGCCAGCAGCGCTTCGGGACTTCCCACAGATACGCAGTATTTT.

The chain links TRBV19 to TRBJ1-2; TRBD1 matches at 9 bases. The germline CDR1 and CDR2 sequences are LNHDA and SQIVND (reference sequence). V trimming: 4 bases; J trimming: 4 bases; junction bases outside the gene matches: 4. This CDR3 has 14 amino acids. This CDR3 is CASSNRDRVYGYTF. The CDR3 bases are TGTGCCAGTAGTAACCGGGACAGGGTCTATGGCTACACCTTC.

V gene TRBV24-1 combines with J gene TRBJ1-1, with D possibly matching TRBD1 (6 bases). The germline V and J ends were trimmed by 3 bases and 5 bases, with 24 bases remaining between them. Per germline, CDR1 KGHDR and CDR2 SFDVKD. This CDR3 has 18 amino acids. CDR3 in DNA: TGTGCCACCAGTGATGAATCCAATCTGGCACAGGGCGCTACTGAAGCTTTCTTT. The encoded protein is CATSDESNLAQGATEAFF.

The genes are TRBV10-2 and TRBJ2-3; tentatively, D is TRBD1 (6 bases). The CDR3 sequence is 14 residues long. The V end lost 6 bases, the J end lost 1 base, and 11 bases lay between the germline ends. Germline V gene sequence: CDR1 WSHSY, CDR2 SAAADI. DNA of the CDR3: TGCGCCAGCAGGGTTGGGACACGCACAGATACGCAGTATTTT. It encodes CASRVGTRTDTQYF.

This chain connects TRBV29-1 to TRBJ2-6, with a possible D match to TRBD2 (6 bases). This CDR3 comprises 13 residues. Germline values: CDR1 SQVTM, CDR2 ANQGSEA. V lost 5 bases to trimming and J lost 3 bases, with 8 bases between them. This CDR3 reads CSVTGDGANVLTF. DNA of the CDR3: TGCAGCGTTACGGGGGATGGGGCCAACGTCCTGACTTTC.

V and J are TRBV7-2 and TRBJ1-5; no reliable D call. V shed 5 bases and J shed 7 bases, with 24 bases lying between them. CDR3 size: 17 residues. Germline V gene sequence: CDR1 SGHTA, CDR2 FQGNSA. The CDR3, as DNA: TGTGCCAGCAGCCCGTTGGGTCGAGGGCGGGAGACCCAGCCCCAGCATTTT. It yields the protein CASSPLGRGRETQPQHF.